Listed below are T cell receptor beta chains from one sample, sequenced in a study of blood T cell repertoires in COVID-19. Clones were sequenced by immunoSEQ multiplex PCR, and TCRdb holds only the in-frame ones, with some missing. The sample yields about 120,000 clones, around 85% seen once. Sample: peripheral blood. The receptor set was obtained from a man aged 60-69 years with acute or convalescent COVID-19. CDR3s leave out the opening cysteine and the closing phenylalanine or tryptophan. Fields, in order: V gene, CDR3 protein.

V gene: TRBV5-5; CDR3 protein: ASSLQGQGYTEAF
V gene: TRBV19; CDR3 protein: ASSIPPGGNQPQH
V gene: TRBV19; CDR3 protein: ASSTDRGGQPQH
V gene: TRBV7-2; CDR3 protein: ASSYQAGEYEQY
V gene: TRBV29-1; CDR3 protein: SARSTGANEQF
V gene: TRBV9; CDR3 protein: ASSATGQGALGANVLT
V gene: TRBV14; CDR3 protein: ASSQKDRGTSGRVFYNEQF
V gene: TRBV24-1; CDR3 protein: ATSDWDRSGNTIY
V gene: TRBV6-5; CDR3 protein: ASSYFAGYEQY
V gene: TRBV6-5; CDR3 protein: ASRDRGTGELF
V gene: TRBV18; CDR3 protein: ASSAPGQGGYEQY
V gene: TRBV5-3; CDR3 protein: ARSDYAGLPYNEQF
V gene: TRBV7-2; CDR3 protein: ASSLEDSSNQPQH
V gene: TRBV13; CDR3 protein: ASSSGTGIETEAF
V gene: TRBV19; CDR3 protein: ASSGQGNSPLH
V gene: TRBV4-3; CDR3 protein: ASSQEPRGRAF
V gene: TRBV3-1/TRBV3-2; CDR3 protein: ASSQGVGGSGNEQY
V gene: TRBV5-4; CDR3 protein: ASSLGGRTDTQY
V gene: TRBV2; CDR3 protein: ASSSDRINEKLF
V gene: TRBV6-1; CDR3 protein: ASSPDRVSFYGYT
V gene: TRBV19; CDR3 protein: ASSSELFSNQPQH
V gene: TRBV19; CDR3 protein: ASSTTPGQSYEQY
V gene: TRBV9; CDR3 protein: ASSPPSDEQF
V gene: TRBV7-9; CDR3 protein: ASSLRRGGTGELF
V gene: TRBV6-2/TRBV6-3; CDR3 protein: ASSYSAEDRGYEQY
V gene: TRBV24-1; CDR3 protein: ATSDGNRRPYGYT
V gene: TRBV19; CDR3 protein: ASSIRGLAGDTGELF
V gene: TRBV7-2; CDR3 protein: ASSFLLTLFRDYGYT
V gene: TRBV28; CDR3 protein: ASSFGGQGSGNQPQH